Listed below are T cell receptor beta chains from one sample, sequenced in a study of CD8 T cells in ankylosing spondylitis. TCRdb redid the calling of the 5' RACE reads with MiXCR, one entry per CDR3 protein. The repertoire includes around 130,000 distinct CDR3 sequences, 7% of them detected once, and 12% sits in the top ten. The sequenced sample was blood, either unsorted or a sorted T cell fraction (not recorded which). The receptors shown here come from a male donor with ankylosing spondylitis or in good health (not recorded which). CDR3s leave out the opening cysteine and the closing phenylalanine or tryptophan. Each record gives: CDR3 length, V gene, CDR3 protein.

length: 13
V: TRBV11-3
CDR3: ASSPQSGGYNEQF

length: 10
V: TRBV20-1
CDR3: SADGTENIQY

length: 12
V: TRBV5-1
CDR3: ASSSWGGGTEAF

length: 12
V: TRBV20-1
CDR3: SARFSAATYEQY

length: 12
V: TRBV5-1
CDR3: ASSLAGSREKLF

length: 14
V: TRBV7-2
CDR3: ASSPRTGGERNEQF

length: 10
V: TRBV20-1
CDR3: SATDRAYEQY

length: 14
V: TRBV28
CDR3: ASSIGSADSYNEQF

length: 15
V: TRBV20-1
CDR3: SARPFNSGSTHNEQF

length: 12
V: TRBV7-2
CDR3: ASSSRFLDYEQY

length: 13
V: TRBV5-1
CDR3: ASSPIAGVYNEQF

length: 12
V: TRBV5-1
CDR3: ASSLFDGPDTQY

length: 14
V: TRBV20-1
CDR3: SAPNDALPGANVLT

length: 12
V: TRBV27
CDR3: ASSLSRSQETQY

length: 9
V: TRBV12-5
CDR3: ASANSGVSF

length: 13
V: TRBV5-1
CDR3: ASSLYGQKNTEAF

length: 12
V: TRBV20-1
CDR3: SARDWGPEKGQY

length: 13
V: TRBV5-1
CDR3: ASTQTGALTNEAF

length: 13
V: TRBV2
CDR3: ASTELAASTDTQY

length: 12
V: TRBV10-3
CDR3: ASTSGGNYNEQF

length: 14
V: TRBV5-4
CDR3: ASSTRLAGDTGELF

length: 11
V: TRBV20-1
CDR3: SARLAGGDTQY

length: 12
V: TRBV5-1
CDR3: ASSLAGAGQPQH

length: 11
V: TRBV15
CDR3: ATSRTGTDTQY

length: 10
V: TRBV3-1
CDR3: ASSPDWNEAF

length: 14
V: TRBV7-6
CDR3: ASSSRTSGTGGEQF

length: 11
V: TRBV4-1
CDR3: ASSQDLGRPQH

length: 13
V: TRBV20-1
CDR3: SARIGKRGTDTQY

length: 13
V: TRBV12-3/TRBV12-4
CDR3: ASSLTSSGANVLT

length: 11
V: TRBV20-1
CDR3: SVIDRAIGTQY

length: 11
V: TRBV7-3
CDR3: ASSRSPNTEAF

length: 15
V: TRBV5-6
CDR3: ASSLGTGSYSNQPQH

length: 12
V: TRBV10-3
CDR3: AATGTGATWGYT

length: 12
V: TRBV20-1
CDR3: SAIPPLAKNIQY

length: 12
V: TRBV5-1
CDR3: ASSLFQGNYGYT

length: 16
V: TRBV11-1
CDR3: ASSLVSGGLGKGYEQY

length: 11
V: TRBV10-3
CDR3: AITETGGYGYT

length: 15
V: TRBV4-1
CDR3: ASSQEGNGRSGNTIY

length: 12
V: TRBV5-1
CDR3: ASSFGFMNTEAF

length: 12
V: TRBV7-2
CDR3: ASSLQGDTGELF

length: 13
V: TRBV4-2
CDR3: ASSQGTGSPYEQY

length: 13
V: TRBV28
CDR3: ASTPGQGINYEQY

length: 13
V: TRBV6-2/TRBV6-3
CDR3: ASSKGQIPTGELF

length: 13
V: TRBV2
CDR3: ASSEVASSTDTQY

length: 15
V: TRBV7-9
CDR3: ASSVATGPIGTDTQY

length: 13
V: TRBV15
CDR3: ATRVGVLGLDTQY

length: 14
V: TRBV18
CDR3: ASSPPGGVGNEKLF

length: 10
V: TRBV29-1
CDR3: SVEGALDGYT

length: 14
V: TRBV5-1
CDR3: ASSLAGSPGANVLT

length: 12
V: TRBV20-1
CDR3: SAPPDSDRRTQY

length: 11
V: TRBV29-1
CDR3: SVRGPEGQPQH

length: 13
V: TRBV20-1
CDR3: SASFAGGGNTEAF

length: 12
V: TRBV5-1
CDR3: ASSLEGVDQPQH

length: 14
V: TRBV28
CDR3: ASSPLADGASYEQY

length: 11
V: TRBV7-6
CDR3: ASSLVGAGGYT

length: 11
V: TRBV3-1
CDR3: ASSQTRSGEQY

length: 16
V: TRBV7-3
CDR3: ASSLVSGGGSSYNEQF

length: 12
V: TRBV28
CDR3: ASSLWSGDYGYT